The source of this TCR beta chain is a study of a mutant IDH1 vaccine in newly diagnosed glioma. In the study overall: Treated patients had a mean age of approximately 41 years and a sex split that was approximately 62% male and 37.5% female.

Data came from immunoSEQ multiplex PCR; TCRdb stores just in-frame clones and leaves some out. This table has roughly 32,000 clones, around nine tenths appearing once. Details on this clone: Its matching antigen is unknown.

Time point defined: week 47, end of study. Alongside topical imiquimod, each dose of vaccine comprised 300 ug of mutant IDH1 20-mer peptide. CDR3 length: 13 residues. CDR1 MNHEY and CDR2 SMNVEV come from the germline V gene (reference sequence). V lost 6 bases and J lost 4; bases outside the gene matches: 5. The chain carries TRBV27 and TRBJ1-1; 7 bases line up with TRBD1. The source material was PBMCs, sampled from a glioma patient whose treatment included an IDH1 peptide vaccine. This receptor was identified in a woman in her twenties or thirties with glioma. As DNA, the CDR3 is TGTGCCAGCAGAAGGGGGCGGCTCACTGAAGCTTTCTTT. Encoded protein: CASRRGRLTEAFF.